Each of the 20 T cell receptor beta chains below was sequenced from the same sample in a study of CD8+ T cells in alopecia areata. cDNA serving as the sequencing template came from extracted, reverse transcribed RNA. The table came from immunoSEQ multiplex PCR; TCRdb's copy has only in-frame clones and leaves some out. The sample holds about 140,000 clones, 45% to 60% seen once. The material sequenced was CD4+ T cells sorted from blood. These receptors were collected from a human donor in good health.

The chain recombines TRBV7-8 with TRBJ2-1, with TRBD1 as a possible D gene (6 bases). The CDR3 is 17 amino acids. CDR1 is SGHVS, CDR2 FQNEAQ, per germline. V lost 1 base and J lost 7, with 20 bases in between. CDR3: CASSLVAGRFRGNEQFF. The CDR3 DNA reads as TGTGCCAGCAGCTTAGTGGCAGGAAGGTTCAGGGGTAATGAGCAGTTCTTC.

The chain uses TRBV28 and TRBJ1-5; D is ambiguous. This CDR3 has 15 residues. Germline V CDR1 and CDR2: MDHEN, SYDVKM. Trimming left V 4 bases short and J 1 base short, with 11 bases between. CDR3 sequence reads: CASSSLDLSNQPQHF. In nucleotides, the CDR3 is TGTGCCAGCAGTTCCCTAGATTTGAGCAATCAGCCCCAGCATTTT.

The V gene is TRBV29-1, the J gene TRBJ1-1, with D possibly TRBD1 on 5 matching bases. The V end lost 6 bases, the J end lost 5 bases, and 22 bases lay between the germline ends. The germline V gene encodes CDR1 SQVTM and CDR2 ANQGSEA. The CDR3 contains 15 residues. CDR3 sequence (DNA): TGCAGCGTCCACAGACGGACCGGGAGGGGAACTGAAGCTTTCTTT. Protein product: CSVHRRTGRGTEAFF.

The CDR3 region is CASSSEDYGYTF. Written as DNA, the CDR3 is TGTGCCAGCAGCTCCGAGGACTATGGCTACACCTTC. V and J are TRBV5-6 and TRBJ1-2; D not resolved. Trimming shortened V by 3 bases and J by 3 bases, and 6 bases separated the two germline ends. This CDR3 has 12 residues. Germline CDR1 SGHDT, CDR2 YYEEEE.

This rearrangement joins TRBV15 to TRBJ2-5; D gene unclear. The germline CDR1 and CDR2 sequences are LNHNV and YYDKDF (reference sequence). The CDR3 has 12 residues. V was pared by 1 base and J by 6 bases, with 6 bases between. This chain's CDR3 is CATSRVGQTQYF. CDR3 DNA: TGTGCCACCAGCAGAGTCGGACAGACCCAGTACTTC.

This clone has just a few counts. The chain couples TRBV9 to TRBJ2-1, with no clear D. The CDR3 contains 15 residues. CDR1 and CDR2 from the germline V gene are SGDLS and YYNGEE. Trimming cost V 5 bases and J 3 bases, with 15 bases left between them. Here the CDR3 reads CASRHQCPIYNEQFF. The DNA for the CDR3 is TGTGCCAGCAGACACCAATGCCCCATCTACAATGAGCAGTTCTTC.

This clone was seen a few times. This chain connects TRBV30 to TRBJ1-4, with TRBD1 identical over 9 bases. Unmatched junction bases numbered 8, after V lost 2 bases and J lost 10 bases. Germline V gene lookup returns CDR1 GTSNPN and CDR2 SVGIG (reference sequence). The CDR3 has 14 residues. CDR3: CAWSPQGASGKLFF. Written as DNA, the CDR3 is TGTGCCTGGAGTCCACAGGGGGCGTCTGGAAAACTGTTTTTT.

This clone was counted between two and nine times. At the DNA level, this CDR3 is encoded by other sequences in the same sample as well. This chain links TRBV11-2 with TRBJ1-2; D is undetermined. The CDR3 is made up of 13 amino acids. Trimming removed 1 base at V and 2 bases at J, with 5 bases between. In germline, CDR1 is SGHAT, CDR2 FQNNGV. This chain's CDR3 is CASSLVLNYGYTF. For the CDR3, the DNA is TGTGCCAGCAGCTTAGTCCTGAACTATGGCTACACCTTC. The variable domain in full, completed from reference TRBV11-2 and TRBJ1-2, reads EAGVAQSPRYKIIEKRQSVAFWCNPISGHATLYWYQQILGQGPKLLIQFQNNGVVDDSQLPKDRFSAERLKGVDSTLKIQPAKLEDSAVYLCASSLVLNYGYTFGSGTRLTVV.

In this sample, this clone turned up once. This chain connects TRBV30 to TRBJ1-2; D unclear. Germline CDR1 and CDR2: GTSNPN and SVGIG (reference sequence). The V gene lost 5 bases and the J gene lost 6 bases, with 25 bases spanning the gap. CDR3 length: 16 residues. In DNA form, the CDR3 reads TGTGCCTGGGCCGATCGATCGATGTGGGGTAGGGATGGCTACACCTTC. Amino acids: CAWADRSMWGRDGYTF.

This sequence joins TRBV27 and TRBJ1-2; D is possibly TRBD1 (6 bases). V gave up 4 bases and J gave up 0 bases, with 12 bases separating them. Per germline, CDR1 MNHEY and CDR2 SMNVEV (reference sequence). The CDR3 contains 15 residues. The CDR3 coding sequence is TGTGCCAGCAGTTCCGTGACAGGAGCTAACTATGGCTACACCTTC. This encodes CASSSVTGANYGYTF.

DNA for the CDR3: TGTGCCAGCAGTATTCCAGACAGGTCAGGGACCCAGTACTTC. Its protein product is CASSIPDRSGTQYF. The V and J genes are TRBV27 and TRBJ2-5, with D maybe TRBD1 (6 bases). The V end was cut by 5 bases, the J end by 7 bases, with 17 bases between. The CDR3 spans 14 residues. The germline gives CDR1 MNHEY, CDR2 SMNVEV (reference sequence).

The rearrangement joins TRBV5-6 to TRBJ1-1; 8 nucleotides align to TRBD1. Germline lookup yields CDR1 SGHDT and CDR2 YYEEEE. Germline trimming cut 3 bases from V and 5 bases from J; bases unmatched to any gene: 3. The CDR3 has 13 amino acids. CDR3 bases: TGTGCCAGCAGCTCACAGGGGGGGACTGAAGCTTTCTTT. Amino acids: CASSSQGGTEAFF.

This sequence joins TRBV20-1 and TRBJ1-2; D unclear. CDR1 and CDR2 (germline): DFQATT, SNEGSKA (reference sequence). With 2 bases removed from V and 8 bases from J, the gap between germline ends came to 6 bases. The CDR3 has 10 residues. Here the CDR3 reads CSARTDGYTF. The CDR3 coding sequence is TGCAGTGCTAGAACCGACGGCTACACCTTC.

This rearrangement joins TRBV11-2 to TRBJ1-5; D is perhaps TRBD1 (5 bases). The CDR3 consists of 14 residues. V shed 5 bases and J shed 0 bases, with 8 bases lying between them. Germline V gene lookup returns CDR1 SGHAT and CDR2 FQNNGV. In DNA, the CDR3 is TGTGCCAGCAGCCGGGGGTTTAGCAATCAGCCCCAGCATTTT. Its protein product is CASSRGFSNQPQHF. Based on the CDR3 plus reference TRBV11-2 and TRBJ1-5, the full variable domain is EAGVAQSPRYKIIEKRQSVAFWCNPISGHATLYWYQQILGQGPKLLIQFQNNGVVDDSQLPKDRFSAERLKGVDSTLKIQPAKLEDSAVYLCASSRGFSNQPQHFGDGTRLSIL.

This clone appeared once. The chain joins TRBV18 to TRBJ2-7; D gene uncertain. The ends were cut back, 1 base at V and 4 bases at J, with 14 bases in the middle. The CDR3 has 15 residues. The germline CDR1 and CDR2 sequences are KGHSH and LQKENI. The CDR3 here is CASSPLPPSRYEQYF. As DNA, the CDR3 is TGTGCCAGCTCACCACTGCCGCCGTCGAGGTACGAGCAGTACTTC.

The chain employs TRBV5-1 and TRBJ2-3; D unresolved. The V end was cut by 5 bases, the J end by 0 bases, with 4 bases between. Germline values: CDR1 SGHRS, CDR2 YFSETQ. The length of the CDR3 is 12 residues. The CDR3, as DNA: TGCGCCAGCAGGGGGAGCACAGATACGCAGTATTTT. It specifies CASRGSTDTQYF.

The chain couples TRBV6-5 to TRBJ2-2; 7 bases are a match to TRBD2. Per the germline V gene, CDR1 is MNHEY and CDR2 is SVGAGI. V gave up 2 bases and J gave up 5 bases; unmatched junction bases: 8. This CDR3 is built from 16 residues. CDR3 DNA sequence: TGTGCCAGCAGTTACCCCGTGGCTAGCGGAACCGGGGAGCTGTTTTTT. It encodes CASSYPVASGTGELFF.

The chain links TRBV7-2 to TRBJ1-5, with 8 bases aligning to TRBD1. This CDR3 comprises 15 residues. The V segment lost 6 bases and the J segment 3 bases; nucleotides outside the gene matches: 7. Germline-derived CDR1 and CDR2 are SGHTA and FQGNSA. CDR3 loop: CASSSGTGPNQPQHF. The CDR3 nucleotides read TGTGCCAGCAGTTCCGGGACAGGCCCCAATCAGCCCCAGCATTTT.

J is TRBJ1-2 and V is TRBV27, with D tentatively TRBD1 (5 bases). V lost 5 bases, J lost 8 bases, and 21 bases lay in between. The V gene's germline CDR1 is MNHEY and CDR2 SMNVEV (reference sequence). This CDR3 comprises 15 residues. CDR3 region: CASSLRAGLVFGYTF. In DNA, the CDR3 is TGTGCCAGCAGTCTAAGGGCAGGGCTTGTATTCGGCTACACCTTC.

V usage is TRBV27 and J usage is TRBJ2-7; 7 nucleotides align to TRBD1. The CDR3 sequence is 13 residues long. Trimming removed 10 bases from V and 1 base from J; junction bases left unmatched: 7. From germline, CDR1 is MNHEY and CDR2 SMNVEV (reference sequence). The CDR3: CANPTGMSYEQYF. The CDR3 DNA reads TGTGCCAACCCGACAGGGATGTCCTACGAGCAGTACTTC.